These 27 T cell receptor beta chains originate from one sample sequenced in a study of T cells in Graves' hyperthyroidism and ophthalmopathy (dated 2019 in TCRdb). Receptor libraries were prepared by multiplex PCR. Sequencer: Illumina HiSeq 2000. TCR beta CDR3 regions were amplified from RNA transcripts. A first-round RT-PCR of the TCR CDR3 used the HTBI primer set with the Qiagen OneStep RT-PCR kit. TCRdb took the public reads, trimmed them with fastp at Q25, ran MiXCR for clone calling and kept in-frame beta chains. Rows matching on CDR3 protein sequence are summarized as one entry with the most common DNA and genes. The sample table records fewer than 500,000 distinct CDR3 sequences; around 13% of these occur just once. 20% of the sample comes from the top ten. Sequencing was performed on blood. The receptors were sampled from a woman younger than 45 with Graves' ophthalmopathy.

The chain uses TRBV5-6 and TRBJ2-1, with TRBD1 matching over 7 bases. The CDR3 has 12 residues. V gave up 4 bases and J gave up 10 bases; unmatched junction bases: 5. From germline, CDR1 is SGHDT and CDR2 YYEEEE. The CDR3 sequence is CASSGTGDEQFF. The CDR3, as DNA: TGTGCCAGCAGCGGCACAGGGGACGAGCAGTTCTTC.

The chain has TRBV6-1 and TRBJ1-1; no clear D gene. V was cut by 8 bases and J by 3 bases, with 7 bases left in between. The germline gives CDR1 MNHNS, CDR2 SASEGT. The CDR3 totals 11 residues. The DNA for the CDR3 is TGTGCCAGCGCAGCTTACACTGAAGCTTTCTTT. This codes for CASAAYTEAFF.

In this sample, this clonotype turned up many times. The V gene is TRBV10-3, the J gene TRBJ2-2; TRBD2 is a possible D gene (5 bases). The V end was cut by 6 bases, the J end by 5 bases, with 19 bases between. The CDR3 is 16 residues long. In germline, CDR1 is ENHRY, CDR2 SYGVKD. DNA of the CDR3: TGTGCCATCAGCAACTATGGGGATTGGAGGACCGGGGAGCTGTTTTTT. Translation: CAISNYGDWRTGELFF.

In this sample, this clonotype turned up many times. The junction and the germline gene differ at one end; a read error may be behind it. The chain joins TRBV7-7 to TRBJ2-7, with TRBD1 matching over 9 bases. CDR3 size: 15 residues. Per the germline V gene, CDR1 is SSHAT and CDR2 is FNYEAQ (reference sequence). The CDR3 DNA sequence: TGTGCTAGCAGCCCAGACAGGGGGAACTCCTACGAGCAGTACTTC. This translates into CASSPDRGNSYEQYF.

This clonotype occurred many times. The chain employs TRBV5-5 and TRBJ2-2; D remains unclear. The V gene lost 2 bases and the J gene lost 6 bases, with 11 bases spanning the gap. Germline-derived CDR1 and CDR2 are SGHKS and YYEKEE (reference sequence). The CDR3 runs 14 residues. The CDR3 nucleotides read TGTGCCAGCAGCTTTTCTTTATCTTCCGGGGAGCTGTTTTTT. It encodes CASSFSLSSGELFF. Full variable domain (missing parts from reference TRBV5-5 and TRBJ2-2): DAGVTQSPTHLIKTRGQQVTLRCSPISGHKSVSWYQQVLGQGPQFIFQYYEKEERGRGNFPDRFSARQFPNYSSELNVNALLLGDSALYLCASSFSLSSGELFFGEGSRLTVL.

The chain has TRBV4-2 and TRBJ2-3; the match to TRBD2 covers 7 bases. The V gene's germline CDR1 is LGHNA and CDR2 YNFKEQ. The CDR3 totals 16 residues. The junction had 6 bases not matched to a gene; V was cut back by 3 bases and J by 0 bases. In nucleotides, the CDR3 is TGTGCCAGCAGCCATAATGCGGGGGAAAGCACAGATACGCAGTATTTT. Translation: CASSHNAGESTDTQYF.

CDR3 amino acids: CSARVLGKNTEAFF. The DNA of the CDR3 is TGCAGTGCTAGAGTATTAGGGAAGAACACTGAAGCTTTCTTT. The chain carries TRBV20-1 and TRBJ1-1; D is uncertain. The V end lost 1 base, the J end lost 1 base, and 10 bases lay between the germline ends. From germline, CDR1 is DFQATT and CDR2 SNEGSKA (reference sequence). CDR3 length: 14 amino acids.

This clonotype showed up many times. This chain joins TRBV20-1 and TRBJ2-7, with 14 bases lining up with TRBD2. V shed 4 bases, J shed 2 bases, and the junction held 4 bases outside the gene matches. Germline CDR1 reads DFQATT; CDR2 reads SNEGSKA (reference sequence). The CDR3 sequence is 15 residues long. The chain's CDR3 is CSAIPTSGGAYEQYF. The CDR3 DNA reads as TGCAGTGCTATCCCGACTAGCGGGGGGGCCTACGAGCAGTACTTC.

This clonotype was counted between two and nine times. The V gene is TRBV5-6, the J gene TRBJ1-1, with D perhaps matching TRBD1 (5 bases). The CDR3 runs 12 residues. The V end was cut by 5 bases, the J end by 7 bases, with 12 bases between. CDR1 is SGHDT, CDR2 YYEEEE, per germline. CDR3 DNA: TGTGCCAGCAGTCCCTGGGACCGTGAAGCTTTCTTT. Protein: CASSPWDREAFF.

This clonotype was recorded at least ten times. The rearrangement joins TRBV5-1 to TRBJ1-1; 7 nucleotides line up with TRBD1. The ends lost 9 bases at V and 3 bases at J; junction bases unmatched: 8. CDR3 size: 13 residues. Germline V gene lookup returns CDR1 SGHRS and CDR2 YFSETQ. The CDR3 DNA follows: TGCGCCACCGGACAGGCAGAGGACACTGAAGCTTTCTTT. Protein sequence: CATGQAEDTEAFF.

The chain joins TRBV5-6 to TRBJ1-3; TRBD1 might be the D (5 bases). Germline V gene sequence: CDR1 SGHDT, CDR2 YYEEEE. Trimming stripped 2 bases from V and 0 bases from J, with 6 bases between. The CDR3 runs to 14 residues. CDR3 DNA sequence: TGTGCCAGCAGCTTTGGACACTCTGGAAACACCATATATTTT. Translated: CASSFGHSGNTIYF.

This clonotype was seen only a few times. This rearrangement joins TRBV3-1 to TRBJ1-4, with 7 bases lining up with TRBD1. Germline V gene lookup returns CDR1 LGHDT and CDR2 YNNKEL (reference sequence). V lost 0 bases to trimming and J lost 0 bases; unmatched junction nucleotides: 7. The CDR3 has 18 amino acids. The CDR3 coding sequence is TGTGCCAGCAGCCAAGATATTTGGACAGGTGCAACTAATGAAAAACTGTTTTTT. Its protein is CASSQDIWTGATNEKLFF.

There are many counts of this clonotype. The chain has TRBV6-5 and TRBJ1-1, with D possibly TRBD1 on 6 matching bases. The CDR3 runs to 15 residues. Germline-derived CDR1 and CDR2 are MNHEY and SVGAGI. The V end lost 2 bases, the J end lost 4 bases, and 14 bases lay between the germline ends. The CDR3 nucleotides are TGTGCCAGCAGTTACGAGGGGGGGGCAGGCACTGAAGCTTTCTTT. Translation: CASSYEGGAGTEAFF.

This clonotype was recorded at least ten times. The chain couples TRBV6-1 to TRBJ1-1; D unclear. V was pared by 4 bases and J by 1 base, with 10 bases between. The CDR3 covers 14 residues. Germline V CDR1 and CDR2: MNHNS, SASEGT. The CDR3 nucleotides read TGTGCCAGCAGTGTTGGGGTGGGGAACACTGAAGCTTTCTTT. It translates to CASSVGVGNTEAFF.

This clonotype was counted many times. The chain couples TRBV2 to TRBJ1-5, with 8 bases that match TRBD1. V trimming: 4 bases; J trimming: 6 bases; junction bases outside the gene matches: 2. Per the germline V gene, CDR1 is SNHLY and CDR2 is FYNNEI. This CDR3 is built from 13 residues. For the CDR3, the DNA is TGTGCCAGCAGTGGACAGGGGATTCAGCCCCAGCATTTT. This sequence encodes CASSGQGIQPQHF.

This clonotype was recorded many times. This chain joins TRBV20-1 and TRBJ1-5, with 8 bases matching TRBD1. J gave up 6 bases and V 3 bases, and 7 bases lay outside the gene matches. This CDR3 is 14 amino acids long. Germline V CDR1 and CDR2: DFQATT, SNEGSKA (reference sequence). CDR3 nucleotide sequence: TGCAGTGCTAGCCAGGGGGCCGGAGGTCAGCCCCAGCATTTT. As protein: CSASQGAGGQPQHF.

This clonotype was recorded only once. This chain uses TRBV4-2 with TRBJ1-4; no firm D call. V lost 1 base and J lost 8, with 8 bases in between. Germline V gene sequence: CDR1 LGHNA, CDR2 YNFKEQ. This CDR3 has 13 amino acids. CDR3 bases: TGTGCCAGCAGCCAAGGACTGCGGGAAAAACTGTTTTTT. Protein sequence: CASSQGLREKLFF.

This clonotype was seen repeatedly, ten times or more. This chain links TRBV12-3 or TRBV12-4 with TRBJ1-2; D might be TRBD1 (5 bases). This CDR3 has 10 residues. V lost 10 bases, J lost 7 bases, and 10 bases lay in between. CDR3 sequence (DNA): TGTGCCACAGGGACGAGTGGCTACACCTTC. Translated, it gives CATGTSGYTF.

This clonotype was seen just once. A much larger clone differs from this one at a single base, so this may be a read error. The V gene is TRBV5-5, the J gene TRBJ1-4; 7 nucleotides align to TRBD1. Germline V gives CDR1 SGHKS, CDR2 YYEKEE (reference sequence). The CDR3 consists of 16 residues. The CDR3 DNA follows: TGTGCCAGCAGCTTGGTGGGGACAGCAACTGATGAAAAACTGTTTTTT. Amino acids: CASSLVGTATDEKLFF. Together with reference TRBV5-5 and TRBJ1-4, the CDR3 gives the full variable domain: DAGVTQSPTHLIKTRGQQVTLRCSPISGHKSVSWYQQVLGQGPQFIFQYYEKEERGRGNFPDRFSARQFPNYSSELNVNALLLGDSALYLCASSLVGTATDEKLFFGSGTQLSVL.

This clonotype occurred many times. The chain employs TRBV7-6 and TRBJ2-5; TRBD2 aligns across 12 bases. The CDR3 runs 16 residues. The germline V gene has CDR1 SGHVS and CDR2 FNYEAQ. The V gene end was trimmed by 4 bases and the J gene end by 3 bases; junction bases not matched to a gene: 6. The CDR3 DNA sequence: TGTGCCAGCAGCTCCAAACTAGCGGGGGGTGAAGAGACCCAGTACTTC. Encoded protein: CASSSKLAGGEETQYF.

Worth noting for this clonotype: With a much larger clone just one base away, this may be a read error. The V gene is TRBV7-2, the J gene TRBJ2-7; D assignment may be TRBD1 or TRBD2 (6 bases each). The DNA end is more similar to TRBJ2-1, so the J call may be wrong. This CDR3 region has 15 residues. Germline loops: CDR1 SGHTA, CDR2 FQGNSA. CDR3 in amino acids: CASSRQGRSSYEQFF. In DNA, the CDR3 is TGTGCCAGCAGCCGCCAGGGGAGGAGCTCCTACGAGCAGTTCTTC.

This clonotype has ten or more counts. The chain carries TRBV27 and TRBJ1-2; D call uncertain. This CDR3 comprises 13 residues. Deletions cut 5 bases from V and 6 bases from J, with 13 bases between. Germline-derived CDR1 and CDR2 are MNHEY and SMNVEV (reference sequence). The CDR3 DNA follows: TGTGCCAGCAGTAAAAGGGCCGGGGATGGCTACACCTTC. Its translation is CASSKRAGDGYTF.

The table lists this clonotype with many counts. The rearrangement links TRBV27 to TRBJ2-7; D perhaps matches TRBD1 (5 bases). V shed 5 bases and J shed 1 base, with 12 bases lying between them. Germline V gives CDR1 MNHEY, CDR2 SMNVEV (reference sequence). The CDR3 has 14 residues. The DNA of the CDR3 is TGTGCCAGCAGTCCCCGACAGAGTTCCTACGAGCAGTACTTC. Amino acid sequence: CASSPRQSSYEQYF.

This clonotype was found many times. This chain joins TRBV5-1 and TRBJ1-3; D remains ambiguous. With 0 bases removed from V and 2 bases from J, the gap between germline ends came to 9 bases. The CDR3 runs to 15 residues. CDR1 and CDR2 from the germline V gene are SGHRS and YFSETQ. CDR3 coding DNA: TGCGCCAGCAGCTTGGGCTGGGGAGCTGGAAACACCATATATTTT. This codes for CASSLGWGAGNTIYF. Full variable domain (rest looked up from reference TRBV5-1 and TRBJ1-3): KAGVTQTPRYLIKTRGQQVTLSCSPISGHRSVSWYQQTPGQGLQFLFEYFSETQRNKGNFPGRFSGRQFSNSRSEMNVSTLELGDSALYLCASSLGWGAGNTIYFGEGSWLTVV.

There are many counts of this clonotype. This chain links TRBV27 with TRBJ2-7; D is unresolved. Trimming stripped 6 bases from V and 1 base from J, with 16 bases between. CDR1 is MNHEY, CDR2 SMNVEV, per germline (reference sequence). CDR3 length equals 15 residues. The CDR3: CASRPTRLGSYEQYF. The DNA for the CDR3 is TGTGCCAGCAGACCTACCCGTTTAGGATCCTACGAGCAGTACTTC.

This clonotype occurred a few times. This chain connects TRBV7-8 to TRBJ2-1, with 7 bases lining up with TRBD2. This CDR3 is built from 14 residues. Germline V gene data show CDR1 as SGHVS and CDR2 as FQNEAQ. Losses at the gene ends were 5 bases for V and 4 bases for J; bases not matched to a gene: 5. CDR3 sequence: CASSPGLTYNEQFF. DNA of the CDR3: TGTGCCAGCAGCCCGGGACTAACTTACAATGAGCAGTTCTTC.

This clonotype has at least ten counts. This chain links TRBV2 with TRBJ2-1; D might be TRBD2 (5 bases). The CDR3 has 15 residues. V was clipped by 6 bases and J by 0 bases, with 12 bases between them. Germline CDR1 and CDR2: SNHLY and FYNNEI. This CDR3 is CASRADPSSYNEQFF. Here the CDR3 DNA reads TGTGCCAGCAGAGCGGACCCGAGCTCCTACAATGAGCAGTTCTTC.